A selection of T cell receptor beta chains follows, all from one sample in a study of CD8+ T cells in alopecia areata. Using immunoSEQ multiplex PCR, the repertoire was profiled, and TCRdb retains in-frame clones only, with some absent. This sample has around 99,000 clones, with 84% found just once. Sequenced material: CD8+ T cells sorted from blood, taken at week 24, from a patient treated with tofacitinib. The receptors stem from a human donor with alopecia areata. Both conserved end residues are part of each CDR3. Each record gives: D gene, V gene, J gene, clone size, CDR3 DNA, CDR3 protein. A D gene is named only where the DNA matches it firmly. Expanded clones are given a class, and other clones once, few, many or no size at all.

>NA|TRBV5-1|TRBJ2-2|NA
TGCGCCAGCAGCTTGTACTTGGGGGAGCTGTTTTTT
CASSLYLGELFF
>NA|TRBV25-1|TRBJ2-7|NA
TGTGCCAGCAGTGTCCACCCCGCCTACGAGCAGTACTTC
CASSVHPAYEQYF
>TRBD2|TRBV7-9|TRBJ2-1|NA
TGTGCCAGCAGCCTACCCGGGACTAGCGGGGGGTCTCGGGGTGAGCAGTTCTTC
CASSLPGTSGGSRGEQFF
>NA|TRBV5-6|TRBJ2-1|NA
TGTGCCAGCAGCCTCTGGTACACAGACGAGCAGTTCTTC
CASSLWYTDEQFF
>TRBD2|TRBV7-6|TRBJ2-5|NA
TGTGCCAGCAGCAGCGGACTAGCGGGTAAAGAGACCCAGTACTTC
CASSSGLAGKETQYF
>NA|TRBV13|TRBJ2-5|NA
TGTGCCAGCAGCTTAGCCCCCGAAGAGACCCAGTACTTC
CASSLAPEETQYF
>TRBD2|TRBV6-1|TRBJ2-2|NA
TGTGCCAGCAGTGAAGCGAGCGGGGGATACACCGGGGAGCTGTTTTTT
CASSEASGGYTGELFF
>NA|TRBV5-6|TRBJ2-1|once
TGTGCCAGCAGCCCCGCCGTGGAGGTCCTTTCGAATGAGCAGTTCTTC
CASSPAVEVLSNEQFF
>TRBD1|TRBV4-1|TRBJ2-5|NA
TGCGCCAGCAGCCAAGGGGGGGGGACAGGGATAGAGACCCAGTACTTC
CASSQGGGTGIETQYF
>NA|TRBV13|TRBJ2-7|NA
TGTGCCAGCAGCCTCACCGGGGATGGGGCCTACGAGCAGTACTTC
CASSLTGDGAYEQYF
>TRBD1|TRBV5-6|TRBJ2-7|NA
TGTGCCAGCAGCCTACAGCGACAGGGGGGGTACGAGCAGTACTTC
CASSLQRQGGYEQYF
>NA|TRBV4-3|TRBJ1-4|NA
TGCGCCAGCAGCCAACGGGACATGGGTGAAAAACTGTTTTTT
CASSQRDMGEKLFF
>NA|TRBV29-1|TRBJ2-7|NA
TGCAGCGTTACTGACGAGTACGAGCAGTACTTC
CSVTDEYEQYF
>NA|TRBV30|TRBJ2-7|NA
TGTGCCTGGAGTGTAGGCGATACCTACGAGCAGTACTTC
CAWSVGDTYEQYF
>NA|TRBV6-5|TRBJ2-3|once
TGTGCCAGCAGTCAGGGCACAGATACGCAGTATTTT
CASSQGTDTQYF
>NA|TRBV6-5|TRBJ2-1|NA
TGTGCCAGCAGTTACTCGGGGGGGCTGGTGAATGAGCAGTTCTTC
CASSYSGGLVNEQFF
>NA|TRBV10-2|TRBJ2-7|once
TGCGCCAGCAGTGAGTCCGACAGCGCTCGGTACTTC
CASSESDSARYF
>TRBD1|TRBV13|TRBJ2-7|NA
TGTGCCAGCAGCAGCGGACAGGGCCCAGGAGAGTACTTC
CASSSGQGPGEYF
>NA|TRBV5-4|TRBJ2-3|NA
TGTGCCAGCAGCTTGATCGACGCCATCACAGATACGCAGTATTTT
CASSLIDAITDTQYF
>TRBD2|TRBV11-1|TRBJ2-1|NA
TGTGCCAGCAGCCCCCGACTAGCGGGGAGGGGAAATGAGCAGTTCTTC
CASSPRLAGRGNEQFF
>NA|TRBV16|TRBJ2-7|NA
TGTGCCAGCAGCCCCAAGAGAGGGCAGGGGATGCCATTCTACGAGCAGTACTTC
CASSPKRGQGMPFYEQYF
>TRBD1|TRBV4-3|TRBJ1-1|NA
TGCGCCAGCAGCCAAACTCTACAGGGGACGACTGAAGCTTTCTTT
CASSQTLQGTTEAFF
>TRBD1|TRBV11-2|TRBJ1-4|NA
TGTGCCAGCAGCCTAGTAGGACAGGGTAATGAAAAACTGTTTTTT
CASSLVGQGNEKLFF
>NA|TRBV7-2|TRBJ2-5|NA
TGTGCCAGCAGTGGGGGGGCCTACCAAGAGACCCAGTACTTC
CASSGGAYQETQYF
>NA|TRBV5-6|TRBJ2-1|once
TGTGCCAGCAGCCTCACAGGGACCTACAATGAGCAGTTCTTC
CASSLTGTYNEQFF
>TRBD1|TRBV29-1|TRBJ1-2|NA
TGCAGCGTTAACGACAGGGGTGAATGGTGGGGCTACACCTTC
CSVNDRGEWWGYTF
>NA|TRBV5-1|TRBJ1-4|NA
TGCGCCAGCAGCGGGGTCGAAAATAATGAAAAACTGTTTTTT
CASSGVENNEKLFF
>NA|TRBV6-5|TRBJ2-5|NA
TGTGCCAGCAGTTACTCGGGGCGGGACTACTTC
CASSYSGRDYF
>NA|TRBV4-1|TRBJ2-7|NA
TGCGCCAGCAGCCAAGGACCGGGACGGATCTACGAGCAGTACTTC
CASSQGPGRIYEQYF
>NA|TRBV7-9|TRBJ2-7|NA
TGTGCCAGCGTCTCCGTCCTTCGGGCCGCCGTGGGTGAGCAGTACTTC
CASVSVLRAAVGEQYF
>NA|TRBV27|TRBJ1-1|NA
TGTGCCAGCAGTTTAGGGTCCCCGAACACTGAAGCTTTCTTT
CASSLGSPNTEAFF
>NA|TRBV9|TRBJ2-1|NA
TGTGCCAGCAGCGAGGGAGGTAATGAGCAGTTCTTC
CASSEGGNEQFF
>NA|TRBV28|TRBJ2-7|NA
TGTGCCAGCAGTCCAAAGTTCTCCAATCGTTGGGGAATGTTATCCGAGCAGTACTTC
CASSPKFSNRWGMLSEQYF
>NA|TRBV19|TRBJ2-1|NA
TGTGCCAGTAGGGCAAGCTCCTACAATGAGCAGTTCTTC
CASRASSYNEQFF
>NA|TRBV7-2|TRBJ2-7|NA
TGTGCCATCGATCCTGGAGACAGTAGCTCCTACGAGCAGTACTTC
CAIDPGDSSSYEQYF
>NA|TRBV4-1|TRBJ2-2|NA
TGCGCCAGCAGCCAGCCCCAACAGGGCGGGACCGGGGAGCTGTTTTTT
CASSQPQQGGTGELFF
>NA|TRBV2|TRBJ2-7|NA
TGTGCCAGCAGTGAAGCGGGGAATATCGCGGGCCCCTACGAGCAGTACTTC
CASSEAGNIAGPYEQYF
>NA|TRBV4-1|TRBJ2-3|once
TGCGCCAGCAGCCACGGGCAGGGACTAGATACGCAGTATTTT
CASSHGQGLDTQYF
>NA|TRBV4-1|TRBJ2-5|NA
TGCGCCAGCAGCGGGATGGGGGAAGAGACCCAGTACTTC
CASSGMGEETQYF
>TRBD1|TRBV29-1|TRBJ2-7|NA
TGCAGCGTTGAAGGACCCGGGACAGGGTTCCTTGAGCAGTACTTC
CSVEGPGTGFLEQYF
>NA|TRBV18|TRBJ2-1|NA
TGTGCCAGCTCACCACAGGGACCGAATGAGCAGTTCTTC
CASSPQGPNEQFF
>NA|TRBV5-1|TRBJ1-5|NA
TGCGCCAGCAGCTTGGAGGGGGACCATCAGCCCCAGCATTTT
CASSLEGDHQPQHF
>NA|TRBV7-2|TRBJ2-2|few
TGTGCCAGCACGCCTAAAGGATACACCGGGGAGCTGTTTTTT
CASTPKGYTGELFF
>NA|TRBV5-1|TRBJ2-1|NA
TGCGCCAGCAGCTTAGTCGAGAACCCCTACAATGAGCAGTTCTTC
CASSLVENPYNEQFF
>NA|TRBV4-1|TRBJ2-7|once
TGCGCCAGCAGCCAAGATTCTTCAGGGCCTATCCGCCCCTACGAGCAGTACTTC
CASSQDSSGPIRPYEQYF
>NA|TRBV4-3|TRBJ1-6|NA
TGCGCCAGCAGCCAAGGGGGGGTCGGATCACCCCTCCACTTT
CASSQGGVGSPLHF
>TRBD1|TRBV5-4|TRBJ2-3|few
TGTGCCAGCAGCTTGGCCGGACAGGGTGCATCGTCAGATACGCAGTATTTT
CASSLAGQGASSDTQYF
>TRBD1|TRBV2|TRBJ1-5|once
TGTGCCAGCAGTGTGTACAGGGGGCGAAGCAATCAGCCCCAGCATTTT
CASSVYRGRSNQPQHF
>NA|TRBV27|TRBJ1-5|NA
TGTGCCAGCAGTTCGAACCAGGCAGGTAATCAGCCCCAGCATTTT
CASSSNQAGNQPQHF
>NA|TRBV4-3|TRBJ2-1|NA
TGCGCCAGCAGCCAAGGGTCGGGGAACTCCTACAATGAGCAGTTCTTC
CASSQGSGNSYNEQFF
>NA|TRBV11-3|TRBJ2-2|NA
TGTGCCAGCAGCCTGCGAGGAGCGGGGAACACCGGGGAGCTGTTTTTT
CASSLRGAGNTGELFF
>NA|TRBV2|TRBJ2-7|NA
TGTGCCAGCAAGGAGGCAGGGTTCACCTACGAGCAGTACTTC
CASKEAGFTYEQYF
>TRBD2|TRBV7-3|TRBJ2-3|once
TGTGCCAGCAGCTCTCGGACTAGCGGGTTAGATACGCAGTATTTT
CASSSRTSGLDTQYF
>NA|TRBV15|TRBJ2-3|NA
TGTGCCACCAGCAGAACGATCAGGGACACAGATACGCAGTATTTT
CATSRTIRDTDTQYF
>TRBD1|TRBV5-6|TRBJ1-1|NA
TGTGCCAGCAGCTGGGGGACAGGTATAAAAGAAGCTTTCTTT
CASSWGTGIKEAFF
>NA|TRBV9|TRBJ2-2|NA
TGTGCCAGCAGCGTAGGGGGGGACACCGGGGAGCTGTTTTTT
CASSVGGDTGELFF
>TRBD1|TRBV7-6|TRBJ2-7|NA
TGTGCCAGCAGCTTACTCACAGGGGGCGAGCAGTACTTC
CASSLLTGGEQYF